Below, one TCR beta chain is given with its context. This specimen belongs to a study of blood T cell repertoires in COVID-19. Study overall: Sites across the United States, Italy and Spain contributed samples from acute and convalescent COVID-19. Sources were T cells, B-cell-depleted T cells, or PBMCs; the material itself was cDNA or gDNA.

Authors' methods: Using reference gene primer amplification, nucleated cell counts were estimated. Only in-frame clones appear in the TCRdb table, and some are missing; sequencing was by immunoSEQ multiplex PCR. V and J calls and clone size are those listed in that table; D and trimming were worked out from the DNA. The sample includes approximately 200,000 clones, roughly 85% of them seen just once. Germline V gives CDR1 SNHLY, CDR2 FYNNEI. With 6 bases clipped from V and 5 bases from J, the junction kept 10 bases outside the gene matches. The CDR3 runs 16 residues. This chain joins TRBV2 and TRBJ2-5, with 12 bases fitting TRBD1. Sequencing input: peripheral blood. This TCR was recovered from a man aged 55 to 70 with acute or convalescent COVID-19. CDR3 sequence (DNA): TGTGCCAGCAGGCACCCGGGACAGGGGGCTAAGGAGACCCAGTACTTC. Protein sequence: CASRHPGQGAKETQYF.